The clone carrying this TCR beta chain was seen only a few times. The sample originates from a study of blood T cells in healthy people across ages. Total RNA extracted from each sample amounted to at least 6 micrograms. The CDR3 length is 13 residues. CDR1 is MNHNY, CDR2 SVGAGI, per germline (reference sequence). The V end lost 0 bases, the J end lost 4 bases, and 4 bases lay between the germline ends. With a J-beta primer mix and a sample-barcoded 5' primer, a second PCR ran 7 to 11 cycles. TCRdb redid the calling of the 5' RACE reads with MiXCR, one entry per CDR3 protein. The repertoire has approximately 1,000,000 distinct CDR3 sequences, around 43% of them found once; the top ten carry approximately 20%.

The source of this sequence is a woman aged 60-75 years in good health. The specimen sequenced was blood. This chain connects TRBV6-6 to TRBJ2-4; no clear D gene. The CDR3 bases are TGTGCCAGCAGTTACTCGACTAAAAACATTCAGTACTTC. Translation: CASSYSTKNIQYF.